This T cell receptor (beta chain) was identified in a study of blood T cells in healthy people across ages. Next came a second PCR, run for roughly 7 to 12 cycles, which used a sample-barcoded 5' primer along with a J-beta primer mix. Each TCR beta cDNA got a 12-nucleotide random molecular identifier. TCRdb passed the 5' RACE reads through MiXCR, listing each CDR3 protein once. The repertoire consists of some 1,000,000 distinct CDR3 sequences, with approximately 26% occurring once and the leading ten covering 0.65% to 0.95%. V was clipped by 5 bases and J by 2 bases, with 12 bases between them. The CDR3 runs 14 residues. Germline lookup yields CDR1 SGHTA and CDR2 FQGNSA. Every sample yielded at least 6 million isolated PBMCs. As for this clonotype: Antigen: not known.

Study results and caveats: Calculation of diversity from one million T cells yielded estimates considered to be underestimates.

A further study also used this sample, focusing on T cells of mothers and their children. That publication notes: Related mother and child pairs showed slightly greater overlap (not significant) than unrelated pairs did.

Sequencing was performed on blood. The V and J genes are TRBV7-2 and TRBJ2-5; the D is unclear. The TCR comes from a girl between 2 and 10 years old in good health. The CDR3 bases are TGTGCCAGCAGCCGCATGGGGAAGCAAGAGACCCAGTACTTC. Translation: CASSRMGKQETQYF.